This TCR beta chain appears in the sequencing data of a study of OX40 agonist ivuxolimab in advanced cancers. Produced via immunoSEQ multiplex PCR; TCRdb's table is partial and in-frame only. The sample yields more than 60,000 clones, 84% seen once. Germline assignment: CDR1 SEHNR and CDR2 FQNEAQ (reference sequence). The CDR3 is made up of 14 amino acids. Trimming cost V 5 bases and J 8 bases; bases outside gene matches: 9. Sequencing used CD4+ or CD8+ T cells sorted from blood, obtained in a trial of the OX40 agonist ivuxolimab. This chain joins TRBV7-9 and TRBJ1-2, with TRBD1 identical over 9 bases. The TCR originated in an adult with an advanced solid tumor such as melanoma, head and neck, liver or kidney cancer. CDR3 nucleotide sequence: TGTGCCAGCAGCCCGGGACAGGGAGCTGAGGGCTACACCTTC. Protein sequence: CASSPGQGAEGYTF.